This T cell receptor beta chain was observed in a study of beta chain features in type 1 diabetes. Overall study: There were about 110,000,000 sorted cells examined across all samples.

Via CD45RO/CCR7/CD25/CD127/CD95/CD27, cells of the CD4+ naive, central memory, regulatory and stem cell-like memory subsets were sorted. This CDR3 spans 16 amino acids. J gave up 4 bases and V 4 bases, and 9 bases lay outside the gene matches. CDR1 is LGHNA and CDR2 is YNFKEQ in the germline V gene. The study's findings and limits: Patients and controls would be equally affected if PCR favored shorter templates. TCRB CDR3s were moderately but significantly shorter in Type 1 diabetes patients in all four CD4+ subsets. Among patients, naive, central memory and Treg TCRB repertoires appeared more similar than among healthy donors.

Worth noting for this clone: Its matching antigen is unknown.

The isolated RNA, all of it, was reverse transcribed, so expressed TCRB transcripts were what got sequenced. Clones were read by immunoSEQ multiplex PCR, and TCRdb kept only the in-frame ones, dropping some. The sample shows around 250,000 clones, approximately 15% of them seen only once. The receptor was isolated from a man between 25 and 39 years old with type 1 diabetes. This chain connects TRBV4-2 to TRBJ2-1, with 8 bases fitting TRBD2. The sequenced material came from naive CD4+ T cells from blood. The CDR3 sequence is CASSPQREWLYNEQFF. The CDR3 coding sequence is TGTGCCAGCAGCCCCCAGCGGGAGTGGCTATACAATGAGCAGTTCTTC.